Below, one TCR beta chain is given with its context. This specimen comes from a study of blood T cell repertoires in COVID-19. On the study more broadly: Donors in the United States, Italy and Spain gave samples during acute or convalescent COVID-19.

This CDR3 is built from 13 residues. V lost 5 bases and J 3 bases, leaving 10 bases between the germline ends. From germline, CDR1 is SEHNR and CDR2 FQNEAQ (reference sequence). Assay used: immunoSEQ multiplex PCR; TCRdb lists only in-frame clones, some missing. Altogether about 260,000 clones are present, 80% to 90% being singletons, with the ten largest covering roughly 10%. The sample was peripheral blood. The chain uses TRBV7-9 and TRBJ1-1; D remains ambiguous. The sequence came from a woman between 65 and 79 years old with COVID-19, enrolled during active disease. CDR3 sequence (DNA): TGTGCCAGCAGCCCGAACGGGGACACTGAAGCTTTCTTT. Translation gives CASSPNGDTEAFF.